This TCR beta chain was sequenced during a study of blood T cells in healthy people across ages. The V and J ends lost 5 bases and 4 bases respectively, with 17 bases between them. Germline V CDR1 and CDR2: MDHEN, SYDVKM. The CDR3 is 15 residues long. They isolated at least 6 million PBMCs from each sample. Broader study findings: Donor CMV status, an unknown factor, possibly confounded changes in expanded clonotypes. Measured against age, TCR beta diversity per million T cells decreased in a roughly linear manner. The long-lived group displayed more naive CD4+ cells, plus higher diversity, than the aged donors did.

With respect to this clonotype: Antigen: not known.

A second about 7 to 11 cycle PCR used barcoded and J-beta primers. In TCRdb, the 5' RACE reads were re-called with MiXCR into one record per CDR3 protein. The table has hundreds of thousands of distinct CDR3 sequences, about 56% seen once. The V gene is TRBV28, the J gene TRBJ1-2; no clear D gene. The sequenced sample was blood. The TCR originated in a man aged 40-49 years in good health. CDR3 DNA sequence: TGTGCCAGCAGTCTCATCGGACCCGGTGGCTATGGCTACACCTTC. It is translated as CASSLIGPGGYGYTF.